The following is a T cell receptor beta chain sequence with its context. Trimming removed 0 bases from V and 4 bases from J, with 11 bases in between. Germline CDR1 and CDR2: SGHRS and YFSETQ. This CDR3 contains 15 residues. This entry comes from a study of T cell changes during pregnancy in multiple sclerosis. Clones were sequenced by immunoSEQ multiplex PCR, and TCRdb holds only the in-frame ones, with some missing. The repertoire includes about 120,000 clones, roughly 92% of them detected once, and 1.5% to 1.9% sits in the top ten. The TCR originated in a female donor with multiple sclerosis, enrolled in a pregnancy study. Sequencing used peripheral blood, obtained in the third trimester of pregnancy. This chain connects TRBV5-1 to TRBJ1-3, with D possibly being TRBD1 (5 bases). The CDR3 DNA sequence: TGCGCCAGCAGCTTGGACTCAGGGATCGGAAACACCATATATTTT. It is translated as CASSLDSGIGNTIYF.